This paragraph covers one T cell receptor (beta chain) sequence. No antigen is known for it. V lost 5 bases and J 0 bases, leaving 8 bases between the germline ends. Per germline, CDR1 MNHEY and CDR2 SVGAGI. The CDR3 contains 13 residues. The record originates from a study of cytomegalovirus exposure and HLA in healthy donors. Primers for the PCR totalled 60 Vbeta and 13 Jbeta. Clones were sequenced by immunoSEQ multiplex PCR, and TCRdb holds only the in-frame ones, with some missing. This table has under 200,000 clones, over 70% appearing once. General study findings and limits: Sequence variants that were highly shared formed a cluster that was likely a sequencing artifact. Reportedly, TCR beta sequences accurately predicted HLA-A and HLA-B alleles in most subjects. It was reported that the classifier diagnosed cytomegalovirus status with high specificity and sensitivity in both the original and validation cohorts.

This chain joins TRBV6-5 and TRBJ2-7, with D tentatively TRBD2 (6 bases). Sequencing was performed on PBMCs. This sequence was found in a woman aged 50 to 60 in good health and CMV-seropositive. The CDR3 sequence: CASSRGSSYEQYF. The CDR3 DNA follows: TGTGCCAGCAGTCGGGGGAGCTCCTACGAGCAGTACTTC.